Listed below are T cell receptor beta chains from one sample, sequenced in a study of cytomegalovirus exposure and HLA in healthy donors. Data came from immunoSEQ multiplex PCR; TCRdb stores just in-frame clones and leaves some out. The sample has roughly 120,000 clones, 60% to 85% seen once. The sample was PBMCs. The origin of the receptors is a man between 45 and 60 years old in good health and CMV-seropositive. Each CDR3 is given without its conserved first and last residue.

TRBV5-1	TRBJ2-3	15	ASSRTIGGGFTDTQY
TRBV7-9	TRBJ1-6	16	ASSFIGLQGLGNSPLH
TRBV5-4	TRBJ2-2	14	ASSPRAGGGTGELF
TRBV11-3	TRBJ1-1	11	ASSFGGNTEAF
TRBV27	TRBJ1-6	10	ATKEGNSPLH
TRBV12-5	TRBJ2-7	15	ASGSPRVLAGAGEQY
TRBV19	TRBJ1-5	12	ASRGREGNQPQH
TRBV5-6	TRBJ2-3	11	ASSSAPGDTQY
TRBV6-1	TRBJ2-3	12	ASSEAGGRDTQY
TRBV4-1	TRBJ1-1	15	ASSRAGALLKNTEAF